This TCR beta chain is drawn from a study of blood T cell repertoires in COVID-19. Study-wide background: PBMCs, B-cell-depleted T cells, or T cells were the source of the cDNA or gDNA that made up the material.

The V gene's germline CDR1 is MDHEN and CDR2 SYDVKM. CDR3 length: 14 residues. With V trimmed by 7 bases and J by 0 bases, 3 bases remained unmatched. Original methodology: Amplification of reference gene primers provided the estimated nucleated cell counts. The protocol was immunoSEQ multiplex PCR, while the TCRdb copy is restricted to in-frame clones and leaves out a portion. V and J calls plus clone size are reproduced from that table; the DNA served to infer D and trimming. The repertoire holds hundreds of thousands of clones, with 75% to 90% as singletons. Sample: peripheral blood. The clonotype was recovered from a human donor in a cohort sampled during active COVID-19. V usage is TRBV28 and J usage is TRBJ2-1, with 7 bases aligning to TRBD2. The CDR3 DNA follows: TGTGCCAGCAAGCCGGGGGGCTCCTACAATGAGCAGTTCTTC. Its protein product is CASKPGGSYNEQFF.